This T cell receptor beta chain emerged from a study of shared clonotypes between healthy human individuals. TCRdb's copy holds only in-frame clones and misses some; the assay was immunoSEQ multiplex PCR. The sample lists roughly 2.1 million clones; about 92% were seen once. CD8 cells classed as naive were CD45RO-negative and positively selected for CCR7, excluding terminally differentiated effector memory CD45RA+ cells. The CDR3 has 14 amino acids. Germline CDR1 reads SGHNT; CDR2 reads YYREEE (reference sequence). V was pared by 1 base and J by 9 bases, with 14 bases between. V is TRBV5-4 and J is TRBJ2-1; no reliable D call. Input material: naive CD8+ T cells from PBMCs. This sequence was found in a man younger than 35 in good health. Some clones in this sample may be carry-over from other donors' samples. Here the CDR3 reads CASSLFRVASEQFF. For the CDR3, the DNA is TGTGCCAGCAGCTTGTTTCGGGTGGCAAGTGAGCAGTTCTTC.